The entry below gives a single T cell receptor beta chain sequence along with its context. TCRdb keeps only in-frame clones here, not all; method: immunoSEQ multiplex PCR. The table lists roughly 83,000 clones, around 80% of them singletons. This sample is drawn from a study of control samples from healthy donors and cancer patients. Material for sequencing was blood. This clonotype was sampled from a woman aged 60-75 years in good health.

The CDR3 region is CASGDRANSPLHF. CDR3 nucleotide sequence: TGTGCCAGCGGAGACAGGGCCAATTCACCCCTCCACTTT. The chain uses TRBV7-9 and TRBJ1-6; 7 bases map to TRBD1. The V gene's germline CDR1 is SEHNR and CDR2 FQNEAQ (reference sequence). The CDR3 loop spans 13 amino acids. With 8 bases clipped from V and 7 bases from J, the junction kept 5 bases outside the gene matches.